The present TCR beta chain was sequenced within a study of a mutant IDH1 vaccine in newly diagnosed glioma (dated by TCRdb to about 2021). Some background on the complete study: In the chemotherapy-containing groups, vaccination started alongside temozolomide cycles, whereas in patients who had radiotherapy alone it started 4-6 weeks after radiotherapy. Of the 25 to 40 patients who were treated, approximately 60% were male and roughly 38% were female, and the mean age was around 40 years. Before enrollment, patients had received standard therapy of radiotherapy alone, temozolomide alone, or radiochemotherapy with temozolomide; most received the combination. The week-35 safety follow-up was designated visit V12, and the week-47 end of study was designated visit V13. Six visits were used for peripheral blood collection: V03 (baseline), V05, V07, V10, V12 and V13. For exploratory analyses, around 26 treated patients had longitudinal TCRB deep sequencing done wherever samples were available.

The CDR3 starts with the cysteine, ends with the phenylalanine, and has 14 residues. This entry keeps only the CDR3 DNA: 42 bases, framed from base 1. In the germline V gene, CDR1 corresponds to MNHNS and CDR2 to SASEGT. The germline ends are 11 bases apart after V is trimmed by 1 base and J by 5 bases. A remark on this clone: There is no known antigen for this receptor. No base quality values were provided; no much bigger clone lies one nucleotide off.

Overall study outcomes, separate from this receptor: Selection of PBMC samples for TCRB deep sequencing was based on availability. Changes in the top peripheral T cell clonotypes picked up by TCRB sequencing did not appear to be linked to pseudoprogression. Immune responses induced by the vaccine were seen in over 80% of patients across multiple MHC alleles. It was noted by the authors that analyses of patient blood samples could not be reproduced owing to sample limitations.

Receptor amplification or capture employed the immunoSEQ multiplex PCR assay. Rearranged TCR beta chain sequences were amplified using the hsTCRB Kit according to the manufacturer's protocol. An Illumina MiSeq was used to sequence the TCRB libraries. The original pipeline was this. Demultiplexing, trimming and gene mapping were performed with the kit vendor's proprietary platform. TCRdb re-hosts the immuneACCESS table, in-frame sequences only. Its copies lack some clones; in the studies checked, an unresolved V gene accounts for under half of them, and the cause for the rest is not known. V, J and clone size are those of that table, while D and trimming were read from the DNA. For this sample there are tens of thousands of clones; 65% appear just once. The top ten constitute about 5% of the sample. In light of the paper, this sample's time point label describes: week 47, end of study. Every vaccine dose consisted of 300 ug of a 20-mer mutant IDH1 peptide in Montanide, administered subcutaneously together with topical imiquimod. Patients were given eight vaccinations, in weeks 1, 3, 5, 7, 11, 15, 19 and 23, which matched visits V03 through V10. Newly diagnosed WHO grade 3 or 4 IDH1-mutant astrocytomas showing loss of nuclear ATRX were present in the donors. The samples were drawn from NOA16, a multicentre, single-arm, open-label phase I trial in Germany that tested a mutant IDH1 peptide vaccine in humans for the first time. Genomic DNA for TCRB sequencing was extracted from EDTA blood using the DNeasy Blood and Tissue Kit.

This TCR came from a man aged 35 to 55 with glioma. Some clones in this sample may be carry-over from other donors' samples. Material: peripheral blood mononuclear cells (PBMCs), obtained from a glioma patient whose treatment included an IDH1 peptide vaccine. The sequence links TRBV6-1 to TRBJ1-2; the D gene cannot be resolved reliably. The DNA sequence reads TGTGCCAGCAGTGAAGTGAAGATACCTTATGGCTACACCTTC. This codes for CASSEVKIPYGYTF.